This T cell receptor (beta chain) came from a study of shared clonotypes between healthy human individuals. Study as a whole: Three CD4 naive, three CD4 memory, two CD8 naive and one CD8 memory plate were used per donor. Study-wide points: Genetic and exposure-history diversity was limited by the small donor number.

Researchers partitioned CD4+ cells into CD45RA+ naive and CD45RA-negative memory subsets. The authors loaded 200 ng DNA, 25,000 to 30,000 T cell genomes, into sorted-subset replicate PCRs. Sequenced by immunoSEQ multiplex PCR; TCRdb stores in-frame clones only, minus some. The data show some 790,000 clones, approximately 72% seen once. Per germline, CDR1 MRHNA and CDR2 SNTAGT. The V end was cut by 6 bases, the J end by 0 bases, with 12 bases between. The CDR3 is made up of 14 amino acids. For this clone: The antigen is unknown.

V usage is TRBV6-4 and J usage is TRBJ2-7; perhaps TRBD1 as D (6 bases). The receptor was isolated from a young woman in good health. Sequences were obtained from memory CD4+ T cells sorted from blood. Subset described: CD45RA-negative fraction. The CDR3 reads CASRDSHSSYEQYF. As DNA, the CDR3 is TGTGCCAGCAGGGACAGCCACAGCTCCTACGAGCAGTACTTC.